This T cell receptor (beta chain) originates from a study of blood T cell repertoires in COVID-19 (dated by TCRdb to 2020 to 2022). As for the study more broadly: Samples covering the acute and convalescent phases of COVID-19 were provided by collaborators in the United States, Italy and Spain. The prospective study material was composed of cDNA or gDNA derived from T cells, B-cell-depleted T cells, or PBMCs. Deeply sampled blood TCRbeta repertoires from subjects exposed to, actively infected with, or recovered from COVID-19 were included in the dataset. The repertoires were released in a freely available public database intended as a resource for research on the immune response to SARS-CoV-2. Samples were obtained from the ongoing ImmuneRACE study (first 160 participants) and from 1,200 or so subjects provided by 6 global collaborators. The sample metadata nearly always contained a de-identified subject ID, COVID-19 status, age in years and sex. HLA class I and class II types, where available, came from metadata supplied by the sample provider rather than from assay-based typing.

TCRbeta CDR3 regions were amplified from genomic DNA by means of the immunoSEQ Assay, a bias-controlled multiplex PCR. The study's processing was this. The number of nucleated cells in each sample was estimated by amplification of reference gene primers within the assay. To quantify the absolute abundance of each unique TCRbeta CDR3 rearrangement, sequence reads were collapsed and filtered. Productive Simpson clonality was computed per sample as the square root of Simpson's diversity index over productive rearrangements. TCRdb holds this immuneACCESS table with in-frame rearrangements only. Some clones are missing; in checked studies, unresolved V genes explain under half, and the rest has no known cause. V and J calls and clone size are as listed in that table; D and trimming were resolved from the DNA. The sample table lists under 55,000 clones, about nine tenths of them with a count of one. The ten largest make up 28% of the sample.

Of note for this clone: This clone's antigen is unknown. Base quality data are lacking; no much larger clone is found one base away.

Broader findings and caveats from the paper: The quantity of clinical and demographic metadata differed by source and by participant and was supplied without curation.

Whole blood was collected in K2EDTA tubes by collaborating institutions according to the institutions' own protocols. For TCRbeta analysis, collaborator samples were shipped as frozen whole blood, as isolated PBMCs, or as DNA extracted from either sample type. CDR1 and CDR2, looked up from the germline V gene, are SGHVS and FQNEAQ. Trimmed from V: 5 bases; trimmed from J: 2 bases; junction bases lacking a gene match: 7. From cysteine to phenylalanine, the CDR3 is 15 amino acids long. The retained sequence is limited to the CDR3, 45 bases, with the frame set at the first base. The rearrangement combines TRBV7-8 with TRBJ2-5; TRBD1 fits 8 bases in the junction. The source of this sequence is a human donor in a cohort sampled during active COVID-19. Material: peripheral blood. DNA sequence: TGTGCCAGCAGCGCCCCGGGACAGGCGCAAGAGACCCAGTACTTC. Translated, it gives CASSAPGQAQETQYF.